The rows below give T cell receptor beta chains drawn from one sample of a study of shared clonotypes between healthy human individuals. Repertoires were generated with immunoSEQ multiplex PCR, while TCRdb's copy carries only in-frame clones and drops some. The table has about 490,000 clones, about three quarters seen once. Sequencing was done on a sample of PBMCs. Receptors originate from a woman in her 40s in good health. Some clones in this sample may be carry-over from other donors' samples. Each CDR3 is given with its conserved first and last residue. The order of the fields is clone size, J gene, D gene, V gene, CDR3 protein, CDR3 DNA. The D gene is left open where the match is weak. Expanded clones are given a class, and other clones once, few, many or no size at all.

>NA|TRBJ1-1|TRBD1|TRBV18
CASANTGVTNTEAFF
TGTGCCAGCGCCAACACAGGGGTGACGAACACTGAAGCTTTCTTT
>few|TRBJ2-1|NA|TRBV4-1
CASSGRTEEHYNEQFF
TGCGCCAGCAGCGGGCGGACGGAAGAACATTACAATGAGCAGTTCTTC
>NA|TRBJ2-7|NA|TRBV7-3
CASSLRVGYEQYF
TGTGCCAGCAGCCTCAGGGTTGGCTACGAGCAGTACTTC
>NA|TRBJ2-7|NA|TRBV6-1
CASSEGTTGGYEQYF
TGTGCCAGCAGTGAAGGTACAACGGGTGGCTACGAGCAGTACTTC
>NA|TRBJ2-7|NA|TRBV6-5
CASSYSGHYVF
TGTGCCAGCAGTTACTCGGGACACTACGTTTTC
>NA|TRBJ2-7|NA|TRBV6-6
CASRATRSSYEQYF
TGTGCCAGCAGGGCGACCAGGAGCTCCTACGAGCAGTACTTC
>many|TRBJ2-2|NA|TRBV5-1
CASSLDPGVAGELFF
TGCGCCAGCAGCTTGGATCCGGGAGTCGCCGGGGAGCTGTTTTTT
>NA|TRBJ2-5|NA|TRBV10-1
CASRPDYQETQYF
TGCGCCAGCAGGCCCGACTATCAAGAGACCCAGTACTTC
>NA|TRBJ2-5|NA|TRBV7-9
CASSLSGRTRRETQYF
TGTGCCAGCAGCTTGAGCGGCAGGACGCGGAGAGAGACCCAGTACTTC
>many|TRBJ1-2|TRBD1|TRBV30
CAWSRDRGQGHGGYTF
TGTGCCTGGAGCAGAGACAGGGGGCAGGGCCATGGTGGCTACACCTTC
>NA|TRBJ1-5|NA|TRBV28
CASSLPNNQPQHF
TGTGCCAGCAGTTTGCCGAACAATCAGCCCCAGCATTTT
>NA|TRBJ1-6|NA|TRBV6-6
CASSYSQQGALHF
TGTGCCAGCAGTTACTCGCAACAGGGCGCCCTCCACTTT
>NA|TRBJ1-1|NA|TRBV6-6
CASAPALRAAEAFF
TGTGCCAGCGCACCGGCCCTCCGTGCAGCTGAAGCTTTCTTT
>many|TRBJ2-7|TRBD2|TRBV28
CASRRLAGGYEQYF
TGTGCCAGCAGGCGACTAGCGGGCGGCTACGAGCAGTACTTC
>NA|TRBJ2-5|TRBD1|TRBV15
CATSREDRGPETQYF
TGTGCCACCAGCAGAGAGGACAGGGGGCCAGAGACCCAGTACTTC
>NA|TRBJ2-2|TRBD1|TRBV29-1
CSGRQGTDTGELFF
TGCAGCGGACGACAGGGGACGGACACCGGGGAGCTGTTTTTT
>NA|TRBJ2-7|TRBD2|TRBV6-5
CASSYGLAAPYEQYF
TGTGCCAGCAGTTACGGCCTAGCGGCACCCTACGAGCAGTACTTC
>NA|TRBJ2-7|NA|TRBV10-3
CAIGQGMADEQYF
TGTGCCATCGGGCAGGGGATGGCGGACGAGCAGTACTTC
>NA|TRBJ2-6|NA|TRBV6-1
CASSELNSGANVLTF
TGTGCCAGCAGTGAATTGAACTCTGGGGCCAACGTCCTGACTTTC
>NA|TRBJ2-5|TRBD2|TRBV5-1
CASSLSSGSQETQYF
TGCGCCAGCAGCTTGTCTAGCGGGAGCCAAGAGACCCAGTACTTC
>NA|TRBJ1-1|TRBD1|TRBV6-6
CASLQGAMNTEAFF
TGTGCCAGTCTACAGGGGGCAATGAACACTGAAGCTTTCTTT
>NA|TRBJ2-7|NA|TRBV27
CASSLSPYYEQYF
TGTGCCAGCAGTTTATCGCCCTATTACGAGCAGTACTTC
>NA|TRBJ2-7|TRBD2|TRBV7-9
CASSLVGLAGAYEQYF
TGTGCCAGCAGCTTAGTAGGACTAGCGGGAGCCTACGAGCAGTACTTC
>NA|TRBJ1-1|NA|TRBV28
CASITGTAKAFF
TGTGCCAGCATTACAGGGACCGCCAAGGCTTTCTTT
>NA|TRBJ2-7|NA|TRBV2
CASSDYEQYF
TGTGCCAGCAGTGACTACGAGCAGTACTTC
>NA|TRBJ2-2|NA|TRBV11-2
CASSLFRVMTGELFF
TGTGCCAGCAGCTTATTTAGAGTCATGACCGGGGAGCTGTTTTTT
>NA|TRBJ2-2|NA|TRBV27
CASSSTPNTGELFF
TGTGCCAGCAGTTCCACACCCAACACCGGGGAGCTGTTTTTT
>many|TRBJ1-2|TRBD1|TRBV2
CASSESTGNYGYTF
TGTGCCAGCAGTGAATCGACAGGGAACTATGGCTACACCTTC
>few|TRBJ1-2|TRBD1|TRBV7-9
CASSLGDRRNYGYTF
TGTGCCAGCAGCTTAGGGGACAGAAGAAACTATGGCTACACCTTC
>NA|TRBJ2-7|TRBD1|TRBV18
CASSRDRDYEQYF
TGTGCCAGCTCAAGGGACAGGGACTACGAGCAGTACTTC
>NA|TRBJ1-2|NA|TRBV30
CAWGGNIHSYGYTF
TGTGCCTGGGGAGGGAACATTCATTCCTATGGCTACACCTTC
>NA|TRBJ2-7|NA|TRBV2
CASKDYEQYF
TGTGCCAGCAAAGACTACGAGCAGTACTTC
>NA|TRBJ1-2|NA|TRBV27
CASSPQEGGNYGYTF
TGTGCCAGCAGTCCCCAGGAGGGTGGGAACTATGGCTACACCTTC
>NA|TRBJ1-1|TRBD1|TRBV7-9
CASSFDRVAEAFF
TGTGCCAGCAGCTTCGACAGGGTCGCTGAAGCTTTCTTT
>NA|TRBJ2-5|TRBD1|TRBV9
CASSEQGEETQYF
TGTGCCAGCAGCGAACAGGGGGAAGAGACCCAGTACTTC
>few|TRBJ2-3|TRBD2|TRBV19
CASTVPRTSGSRNERTDTQYF
TGTGCCAGTACCGTCCCGAGGACTAGCGGGAGTCGGAATGAGCGCACAGATACGCAGTATTTT
>NA|TRBJ1-2|NA|TRBV5-1
CASAEGSANYGYTF
TGCGCCAGCGCCGAGGGTTCGGCTAACTATGGCTACACCTTC
>NA|TRBJ1-1|NA|TRBV5-1
CASSLGGSRDEAFF
TGCGCCAGCAGCTTGGGCGGCAGTCGCGATGAAGCTTTCTTT
>NA|TRBJ1-2|NA|TRBV30
CASSGGGHGYTF
TGTGCCTCCAGTGGGGGGGGGCATGGCTACACCTTC
>NA|TRBJ2-5|NA|TRBV2
CASAPGSGPQETQYF
TGTGCCAGTGCCCCGGGGAGCGGGCCCCAAGAGACCCAGTACTTC
>NA|TRBJ2-7|TRBD2|TRBV30
CAWSVRGGSSYEQYF
TGTGCCTGGAGTGTACGCGGCGGGAGCTCCTACGAGCAGTACTTC
>many|TRBJ2-7|NA|TRBV7-8
CASSLAPYYEQYF
TGTGCCAGCAGCTTAGCCCCATACTACGAGCAGTACTTC
>NA|TRBJ1-1|TRBD1|TRBV6-1
CASSEVGQGPNTEAFF
TGTGCCAGCAGTGAAGTGGGACAGGGGCCTAACACTGAAGCTTTCTTT
>NA|TRBJ2-7|TRBD1|TRBV18
CASSLDRYGTGGSYEQYF
TGTGCCAGCTCACTGGACCGCTACGGGACAGGGGGTTCCTACGAGCAGTACTTC
>once|TRBJ2-3|NA|TRBV7-9
CASSLGRSTDTQYF
TGTGCCAGCAGCCTAGGCCGGAGCACAGATACGCAGTATTTT
>NA|TRBJ1-1|NA|TRBV7-9
CASSLEEGTDTEAFF
TGTGCCAGCAGCTTAGAGGAGGGGACGGACACTGAAGCTTTCTTT